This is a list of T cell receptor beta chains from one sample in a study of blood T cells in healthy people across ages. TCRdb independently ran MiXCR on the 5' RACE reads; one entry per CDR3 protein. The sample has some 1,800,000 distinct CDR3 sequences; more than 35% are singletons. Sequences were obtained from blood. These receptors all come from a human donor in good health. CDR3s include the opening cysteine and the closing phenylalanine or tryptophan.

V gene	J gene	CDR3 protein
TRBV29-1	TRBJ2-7	CSVESPGKGAPYEQYF
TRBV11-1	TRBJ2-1	CASSRRTDSSNEQFF
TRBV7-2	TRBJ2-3	CASSVGPRSTDTQYF
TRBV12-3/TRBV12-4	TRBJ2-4	CASSSHPEGIQYF
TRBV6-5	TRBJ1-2	CASSYSKSRVGYTF
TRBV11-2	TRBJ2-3	CASSLDLPRAGTDTQYF
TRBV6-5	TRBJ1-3	CASNSGNTIYF
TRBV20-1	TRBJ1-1	CSARDSLPRNTEAFF
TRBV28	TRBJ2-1	CASVPFPAGSYNEQFF
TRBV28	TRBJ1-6	CASSQGRRVNSPLHF
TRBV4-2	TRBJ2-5	CASSLRQGGLYQETQYF
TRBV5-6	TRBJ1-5	CASSLITQGDQPQHF
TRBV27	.	CASSSGTGVSEQYF
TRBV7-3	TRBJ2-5	CASSLTGGGFQETQYF
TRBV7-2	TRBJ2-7	CASSFVSTTGEQYF
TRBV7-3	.	CAGSFDSGGHYEQYF
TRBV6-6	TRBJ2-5	CASSYSSLQETQYF
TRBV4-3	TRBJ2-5	CASSQEVQETQYF
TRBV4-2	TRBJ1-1	CASSQEVRGSYTEAFF
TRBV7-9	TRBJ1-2	CASSPPRSASYGYTF
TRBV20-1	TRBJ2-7	CSARAFPSGGAYEQYF
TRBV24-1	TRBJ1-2	CATSDFRRGTGGYTF
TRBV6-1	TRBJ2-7	CASTERAGTYEQYF
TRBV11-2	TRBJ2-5	CASSSGLRGGETQYF
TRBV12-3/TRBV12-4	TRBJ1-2	CASTPLWGQGLNGYTF
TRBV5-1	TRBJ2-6	CASSLMAGTNVRTF
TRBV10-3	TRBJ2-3	CAITRTGSTDTQYF
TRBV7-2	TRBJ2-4	CASSRGGLSAKNIQYF
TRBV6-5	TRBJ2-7	CATSRGSYQETRYF
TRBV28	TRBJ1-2	CASSLETDYGYTF
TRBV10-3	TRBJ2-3	CAISESTDTQYF
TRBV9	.	CASSRQGAGWTEQYF
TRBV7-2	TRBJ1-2	CASSLDIASSNYGYTF
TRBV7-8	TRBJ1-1	CASSLPTRTGQPMNTEAFF
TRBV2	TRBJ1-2	CASSIAGLDGYTF
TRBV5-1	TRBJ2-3	CASSFQVAYTDTQYF
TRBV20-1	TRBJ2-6	CSASMGAGANVLTF
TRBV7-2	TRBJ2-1	CASSPGGPYNEQFF
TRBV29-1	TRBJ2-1	CSVEFGQGWFDEQFF
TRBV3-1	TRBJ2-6	CASSQGLGGANVLTF
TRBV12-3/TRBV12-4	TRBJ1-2	CASSLVGRDYGYTF
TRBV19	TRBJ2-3	CASSIGSPLGWGTSTDTQYF
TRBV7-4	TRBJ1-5	CAKTWLKGQPQHF
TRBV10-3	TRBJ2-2	CAISEPGQGLGELFF
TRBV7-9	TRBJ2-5	CASSLGPRQVGMETQYF
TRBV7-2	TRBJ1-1	CASSTRVNTEAFF
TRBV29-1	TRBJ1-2	CSVELAWSDGYTF
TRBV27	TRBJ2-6	CASSLTGGSPSGANVLTF
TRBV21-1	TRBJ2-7	CASSFSDGRPNYEQYF
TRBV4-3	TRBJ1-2	CASSQGDYSNYGYTF
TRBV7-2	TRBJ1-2	CASSLVGRGAAANYGYTF
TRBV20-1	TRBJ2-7	CSAEGLAGGPEGEQYF
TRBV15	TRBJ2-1	CATSAIRGGRVHNEQFF
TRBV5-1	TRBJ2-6	CASSSDRVTNVLTF
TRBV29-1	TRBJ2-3	CSVFPRDTYTDTQYF